Following are 22 T cell receptor beta chains from one sample sequenced in a study of cytomegalovirus exposure and HLA in healthy donors. Amplification used 60 Vbeta primers and 13 Jbeta primers. TCRdb's table, derived via immunoSEQ multiplex PCR, lists solely in-frame clones and lacks some. The data show approximately 110,000 clones, about 79% seen once. Sample: PBMCs. These receptor sequences come from a man between 45 and 60 years old in good health and CMV-seropositive.

This clone was detected a few times. The gene calls are TRBV27 and TRBJ2-2; D is unclear. CDR3 length: 14 amino acids. Per the germline V gene, CDR1 is MNHEY and CDR2 is SMNVEV (reference sequence). Trimming took off 2 bases at V and 7 bases at J, with 11 bases between the two ends. This CDR3 is CASSLNWFVGELFF. The CDR3 DNA follows: TGTGCCAGCAGTTTAAACTGGTTCGTCGGGGAGCTGTTTTTT.

V usage is TRBV20-1 and J usage is TRBJ1-1; no reliable D call. Trimming cost V 4 bases and J 5 bases, with 8 bases left between them. Germline V CDR1 and CDR2: DFQATT, SNEGSKA (reference sequence). This CDR3 has 11 residues. For the CDR3, the DNA is TGCAGTGCTACAGGTGCAACTGAAGCTTTCTTT. The encoded protein is CSATGATEAFF.

V is TRBV7-8 and J is TRBJ1-3, with 9 bases lining up with TRBD1. Germline V CDR1 and CDR2: SGHVS, FQNEAQ. The CDR3 sequence is 18 residues long. Unmatched junction bases numbered 12, after V lost 2 bases and J lost 4 bases. CDR3 protein: CASSLLTGTGFRGNTIYF. The CDR3 nucleotides are TGTGCCAGCAGCTTACTTACCGGGACAGGGTTTCGGGGAAACACCATATATTTT.

The chain carries TRBV5-1 and TRBJ2-3, with D maybe TRBD2 (6 bases). Per germline, CDR1 SGHRS and CDR2 YFSETQ. V lost 4 bases to trimming and J lost 4 bases, with 16 bases between them. The CDR3 length is 15 residues. The CDR3 nucleotides are TGCGCCAGCAGCCTAGGACTACTTTGGGCAGATACGCAGTATTTT. Translation gives CASSLGLLWADTQYF.

This rearrangement joins TRBV6-5 to TRBJ1-2; TRBD1 matches 10 bases. In germline, CDR1 is MNHEY, CDR2 SVGAGI. Trimming removed 3 bases from V and 6 bases from J; junction bases left unmatched: 1. This CDR3 comprises 13 residues. CDR3 DNA sequence: TGTGCCAGCAGTTATGACAGGGGGCATGGCTACACCTTC. Protein: CASSYDRGHGYTF.

The rearrangement uses TRBV11-1 and TRBJ1-1; a weak D match, TRBD1 (5 bases). The germline V gene encodes CDR1 SGHAT and CDR2 FQDESV (reference sequence). Trimming removed 0 bases at V and 1 base at J, with 9 bases between. This CDR3 region has 15 residues. The CDR3 spells CASSLARQGNTEAFF. The CDR3 DNA sequence: TGTGCCAGCAGCTTAGCGCGGCAGGGGAACACTGAAGCTTTCTTT.

The rearrangement joins TRBV2 to TRBJ1-5; TRBD1 matches 9 bases. V trimming: 3 bases; J trimming: 2 bases; junction bases outside the gene matches: 8. This CDR3 spans 17 amino acids. Germline-derived CDR1 and CDR2 are SNHLY and FYNNEI. CDR3 DNA: TGTGCCAGCAGTGACCTCCGGAGGACAGGGGGCAATCAGCCCCAGCATTTT. It is translated as CASSDLRRTGGNQPQHF. The whole variable domain, filled in from reference TRBV2 and TRBJ1-5, reads EPEVTQTPSHQVTQMGQEVILRCVPISNHLYFYWYRQILGQKVEFLVSFYNNEISEKSEIFDDQFSVERPDGSNFTLKIRSTKLEDSAMYFCASSDLRRTGGNQPQHFGDGTRLSIL.

This clone showed up just once. The V call is TRBV10-2, the J call TRBJ2-1; D gene unclear. Germline CDR1 is WSHSY and CDR2 is SAAADI. The CDR3 runs to 13 residues. With 5 bases removed from V and 5 bases from J, the gap between germline ends came to 10 bases. In DNA form, the CDR3 reads TGCGCCAGCAGTTCAATGCTACACAATGAGCAGTTCTTC. This sequence encodes CASSSMLHNEQFF.

The V and J genes are TRBV27 and TRBJ1-3; D possibly corresponds to TRBD1 (6 bases). Germline CDR1 MNHEY, CDR2 SMNVEV (reference sequence). Trimming left V 4 bases short and J 4 bases short, with 11 bases between. The CDR3 consists of 14 residues. The CDR3 sequence: CASSSDSRGNTIYF. The CDR3 coding sequence is TGTGCCAGCAGTTCGGACAGTCGGGGAAACACCATATATTTT.

The rearrangement uses TRBV5-1 and TRBJ2-7; 7 bases line up with TRBD2. The CDR3 extends over 15 amino acids. Losses at the gene ends were 1 base for V and 0 bases for J; bases not matched to a gene: 4. Germline CDR1 and CDR2: SGHRS and YFSETQ. CDR3 sequence (DNA): TGCGCCAGCAGCTTGACGGGAGGTAGCTCCTACGAGCAGTACTTC. Its protein product is CASSLTGGSSYEQYF.

The rearrangement uses TRBV11-2 and TRBJ1-5; D is possibly TRBD1 (5 bases). CDR3 length: 13 residues. V was clipped by 5 bases and J by 5 bases, with 10 bases between them. Germline V CDR1 and CDR2: SGHAT, FQNNGV. The CDR3 nucleotides are TGTGCCAGCAGCCCCGACAGTGATCAGCCCCAGCATTTT. Translated: CASSPDSDQPQHF.

This clone was counted once. The rearrangement links TRBV5-1 to TRBJ2-1; 10 nucleotides align to TRBD2. The V and J ends lost 0 bases and 8 bases, in that order; junction bases with no gene match: 8. The CDR3 consists of 16 residues. Looked up from germline, CDR1 is SGHRS and CDR2 is YFSETQ. The DNA of the CDR3 is TGCGCCAGCAGCTTGGGAGCGGGAGGGGCCTTCGATGAGCAGTTCTTC. Protein sequence: CASSLGAGGAFDEQFF.

This clone occurred a few times. This chain joins TRBV6-6 and TRBJ2-5, with 8 bases aligning to TRBD1. The V and J ends lost 5 bases and 2 bases, in that order; junction bases with no gene match: 7. This CDR3 contains 15 residues. Looked up from germline, CDR1 is MNHNY and CDR2 is SVGAGI (reference sequence). The CDR3 nucleotides read TGTGCCAGCAGTGACCCCGGACAGGGACAAGAGACCCAGTACTTC. The encoded protein is CASSDPGQGQETQYF.

This rearrangement joins TRBV5-6 to TRBJ2-5; a possible D gene is TRBD2 (5 bases). The J call may be faulty, since TRBJ2-7 better matches the DNA end. CDR3 length: 13 residues. Germline V CDR1 and CDR2: SGHDT, YYEEEE. CDR3 sequence (DNA): TGTGCCAGCAGCTTGGGCCAGGAGGACGAGCAGTACTTC. This encodes CASSLGQEDEQYF.

This chain uses TRBV7-2 with TRBJ2-1; D perhaps matches TRBD1 (5 bases). Germline lookup yields CDR1 SGHTA and CDR2 FQGNSA. The CDR3 is made up of 14 amino acids. Trimming shortened V by 1 base and J by 4 bases, and 8 bases separated the two germline ends. The CDR3, as DNA: TGTGCCAGCAGCTTAGAAAGGGGTTACAATGAGCAGTTCTTC. It encodes CASSLERGYNEQFF.

The V gene is TRBV5-1, the J gene TRBJ2-7, with 9 bases matching TRBD2. J gave up 3 bases and V 4 bases, and 11 bases lay outside the gene matches. The CDR3 loop spans 16 amino acids. Germline CDR1 and CDR2: SGHRS and YFSETQ. The CDR3 DNA reads as TGCGCCAGCAGCCCCAGGGAAGCGGGGGGCCACTACGAGCAGTACTTC. Its protein product is CASSPREAGGHYEQYF.

V and J are TRBV4-1 and TRBJ2-1; tentative D call: TRBD2 (6 bases). This CDR3 is built from 15 residues. Trimming took off 3 bases at V and 0 bases at J, with 9 bases between the two ends. CDR1 MGHRA and CDR2 YSYEKL come from the germline V gene. The CDR3 spells CASSQRDFSYNEQFF. The CDR3 nucleotides are TGCGCCAGCAGCCAGCGGGACTTCTCCTACAATGAGCAGTTCTTC.

This rearrangement joins TRBV9 to TRBJ2-1, with TRBD2 matching 13 bases. Trimming removed 4 bases from V and 8 bases from J; junction bases left unmatched: 6. Germline CDR1 is SGDLS and CDR2 is YYNGEE. The CDR3 spans 15 residues. In DNA form, the CDR3 reads TGTGCCAGCAGCCAGGGACTAGCGGGGTCACATGAGCAGTTCTTC. This encodes CASSQGLAGSHEQFF.

The chain joins TRBV7-6 to TRBJ2-7, with D possibly being TRBD2 (6 bases). The CDR3 sequence is 14 residues long. Between the trimmed V and J ends, which lost 5 bases and 7 bases, there was a span of 18 bases. The germline CDR1 and CDR2 sequences are SGHVS and FNYEAQ. CDR3 in amino acids: CASSPNWGDLEQYF. The CDR3 bases are TGTGCCAGCAGCCCTAACTGGGGGGATCTGGAGCAGTACTTC. Using reference TRBV7-6 and TRBJ2-7 for the parts outside the CDR3, the full variable domain is GAGVSQSPRYKVTKRGQDVALRCDPISGHVSLYWYRQALGQGPEFLTYFNYEAQQDKSGLPNDRFSAERPEGSISTLTIQRTEQRDSAMYRCASSPNWGDLEQYFGPGTRLTVT.

The genes are TRBV5-4 and TRBJ2-7, with 7 nucleotides matching TRBD1. Germline CDR1 and CDR2: SGHNT and YYREEE (reference sequence). The CDR3 spans 12 residues. V lost 0 bases and J lost 6; bases outside the gene matches: 0. CDR3 loop: CASSLGQGEQYF. CDR3 DNA sequence: TGTGCCAGCAGCTTGGGACAGGGCGAGCAGTACTTC.

This clone was seen more than once but under ten times. CDR3 amino acids: CASSAGPNQPQHF. CDR3 DNA: TGTGCCAGCAGCGCGGGACCGAATCAGCCCCAGCATTTT. The V gene is TRBV7-7, the J gene TRBJ1-5; possibly TRBD1 for D (5 bases). Trimming left V 5 bases short and J 4 bases short, with 9 bases between. Per the germline V gene, CDR1 is SSHAT and CDR2 is FNYEAQ (reference sequence). The CDR3 length is 13 residues.

CDR3 in DNA: TGTGCCAGCACCTTCAGCTATGGCTACACCTTC. Translation gives CASTFSYGYTF. This chain joins TRBV6-1 and TRBJ1-2; D is ambiguous. Trimming stripped 7 bases from V and 4 bases from J, with 7 bases between. There are 11 residues in the CDR3. Germline V gives CDR1 MNHNS, CDR2 SASEGT.